This T cell receptor (beta chain) was sequenced for a study of T cell repertoires in cytomegalovirus infection. Study-level information: Carrying CMV and the relevant HLA type showed in public TCR beta signatures.

V lost 2 bases and J 5 bases, leaving 9 bases between the germline ends. From germline, CDR1 is MNHNS and CDR2 SASEGT. This CDR3 region has 13 residues. TCRdb independently ran MiXCR on the reads; one entry per CDR3 protein. The sample carries approximately 490,000 distinct CDR3 sequences, approximately 10% recorded once. This clonotype was sampled from a human donor in good health (CMV status not recorded). Some clones in this sample may be carry-over from other donors' samples. The rearrangement joins TRBV6-1 to TRBJ2-5; no reliable D call. Sequencing input: PBMCs. DNA for the CDR3: TGTGCCAGCAGTGAATCCGGGCGGGAGACCCAGTACTTC. Its protein product is CASSESGRETQYF.